The 22 T cell receptor beta chains given below trace back to one sample, sequenced in a study of CD8 T cells in ankylosing spondylitis. Their antigens are not known. Study-level results: Within ankylosing spondylitis blood, a TCR beta motif made up of seven or eight highly homologous variants appeared to be characteristic.

TCRdb itself ran the 5' RACE reads through MiXCR, one entry per CDR3 protein. The sample has about 540,000 distinct CDR3 sequences, roughly 13% seen once. Sequencing was done on a sample of blood, either unsorted or a sorted T cell fraction (not recorded which). These receptors came from a male donor with ankylosing spondylitis.

This clonotype showed up just a few times. The V call is TRBV11-1, the J call TRBJ2-1; TRBD2 agrees at 15 bases. CDR1 and CDR2 (germline): SGHAT, FQDESV (reference sequence). The CDR3 covers 19 residues. The V segment lost 5 bases and the J segment 4 bases; nucleotides outside the gene matches: 12. The CDR3 loop is CASSPSVRTSGRAYNEQFF. In DNA, the CDR3 is TGTGCCAGCAGCCCGTCTGTTAGGACTAGCGGGAGGGCATACAATGAGCAGTTCTTC.

Here the CDR3 DNA reads TGTGCCAGCGAAGACGGACGGAGCTCCTACGAGCAGTACGTC. This gives the protein CASEDGRSSYEQYV. The J gene is TRBJ2-7, the V gene TRBV18, with D unclear. CDR3 length: 14 amino acids. Per the germline V gene, CDR1 is KGHSH and CDR2 is LQKENI. The germline V and J ends were trimmed by 8 bases and 0 bases, with 14 bases remaining between them.

This chain joins TRBV20-1 and TRBJ1-5; perhaps TRBD1 as D (5 bases). Germline CDR1 reads DFQATT; CDR2 reads SNEGSKA (reference sequence). The CDR3 consists of 14 residues. Trimming pared 4 bases from V and 9 bases from J, leaving 19 bases between. For the CDR3, the DNA is TGCAGTGCTATTTTGGGGCAGTTAAACAGGCCCCAGCATTTT. This codes for CSAILGQLNRPQHF.

This rearrangement joins TRBV27 to TRBJ1-5; no definite D call. Germline CDR1 reads MNHEY; CDR2 reads SMNVEV (reference sequence). Trimming cost V 7 bases and J 5 bases, with 15 bases left between them. The CDR3 sequence is 14 residues long. The CDR3 nucleotides are TGTGCCAGCAACCCCGCCGGTTCTTATCAGCCCCAGCATTTT. Translating it yields CASNPAGSYQPQHF.

This chain joins TRBV2 and TRBJ2-1, with 10 bases fitting TRBD2. Germline loops: CDR1 SNHLY, CDR2 FYNNEI. This CDR3 has 13 amino acids. V was pared by 7 bases and J by 6 bases, with 3 bases of the junction left unmatched. The CDR3 DNA reads TGTGCCAGCAAAACTAGCGGGGCCAATGAGCAGTTCTTC. Residues: CASKTSGANEQFF.

This clonotype came up a few times. The V call is TRBV24-1, the J call TRBJ2-2; TRBD2 matches at 7 bases. After removal of 6 bases from V and 6 bases from J, the junction contained 6 bases not matched to a gene. This CDR3 has 14 amino acids. In germline, CDR1 is KGHDR, CDR2 SFDVKD. Here the CDR3 DNA reads TGTGCCACCAGTCGGGGGGTAACCGCCGGGGAGCTGTTTTTT. Its protein product is CATSRGVTAGELFF.

This clonotype was observed a handful of times. V usage is TRBV20-1 and J usage is TRBJ2-1; 10 nucleotides agree with TRBD1. The CDR3 is 14 amino acids. The V segment lost 5 bases and the J segment 5 bases; nucleotides outside the gene matches: 6. Germline V gene sequence: CDR1 DFQATT, CDR2 SNEGSKA (reference sequence). In DNA form, the CDR3 reads TGCAGTGCTTTAGTTGGGACAGGGGACAATGAGCAGTTCTTC. The encoded protein is CSALVGTGDNEQFF.

The rearrangement uses TRBV28 and TRBJ2-1; 13 nucleotides agree with TRBD2. J lost 7 bases, V lost 4 bases, and 7 bases had no gene match. The length of the CDR3 is 16 residues. The V gene's germline CDR1 is MDHEN and CDR2 SYDVKM. The CDR3 sequence is CASSSSGTSGKNEQFF. In nucleotides, the CDR3 is TGTGCCAGCAGTTCCAGCGGGACTAGCGGGAAGAATGAGCAGTTCTTC.

This clonotype has at least ten counts. The chain links TRBV5-1 to TRBJ2-7; D not resolved. Trimming took off 0 bases at V and 6 bases at J, with 10 bases between the two ends. Germline V gene data show CDR1 as SGHRS and CDR2 as YFSETQ. The CDR3 is 13 residues long. CDR3 in DNA: TGCGCCAGCAGCTTGGCCGCTGAAGGCGAGCAGTACGTC. Amino acid sequence: CASSLAAEGEQYV.

This clonotype was seen a few times. The chain has TRBV7-6 and TRBJ2-1; 9 positions agree with TRBD2. The CDR3 loop spans 15 amino acids. Trimming took 5 bases from V and 6 from J; bases not matched to a gene: 8. Germline loops: CDR1 SGHVS, CDR2 FNYEAQ. The CDR3 bases are TGTGCCAGCAGCAAGCCCAGCGGGAGGTTCAATGAGCAGTTCTTC. Its protein is CASSKPSGRFNEQFF.

V is TRBV18 and J is TRBJ2-1, with 12 bases identical to TRBD2. The CDR3 loop spans 13 amino acids. From germline, CDR1 is KGHSH and CDR2 LQKENI. With V trimmed by 5 bases and J by 13 bases, 6 bases remained unmatched. CDR3 amino acids: CASSRLAGEVQFF. Written as DNA, the CDR3 is TGTGCCAGCTCAAGACTAGCGGGGGAGGTACAGTTCTTC.

This clonotype was detected a few times. V and J are TRBV7-9 and TRBJ2-7, with D perhaps TRBD1 or TRBD2 (5 bases each). V was pared by 5 bases and J by 7 bases, with 18 bases between. Germline V gives CDR1 SEHNR, CDR2 FQNEAQ (reference sequence). The CDR3 consists of 14 residues. DNA of the CDR3: TGTGCCAGCAGCATCTCAGGGACCCGCCGGGAGCAGTACTTC. Translation gives CASSISGTRREQYF.

Only a few counts were recorded for this clonotype. This sequence joins TRBV5-5 and TRBJ1-5, with 11 bases fitting TRBD1. The V gene end was trimmed by 3 bases and the J gene end by 7 bases; junction bases not matched to a gene: 6. From germline, CDR1 is SGHKS and CDR2 YYEKEE (reference sequence). The CDR3 contains 15 residues. The CDR3 DNA reads as TGTGCCAGCAGCTGGACAGGGGGCTCTGGACAGCCCCAGCATTTT. Translating gives CASSWTGGSGQPQHF.

The chain employs TRBV11-2 and TRBJ1-5, with D hard to call. The CDR3 is 14 amino acids. V was clipped by 0 bases and J by 4 bases, with 7 bases between them. Germline CDR1 and CDR2: SGHAT and FQNNGV. The CDR3 nucleotides read TGTGCCAGCAGCTTAGATTGGGGAAATCAGCCCCAGCATTTT. It encodes CASSLDWGNQPQHF.

This clonotype was seen more than once but under ten times. The V gene is TRBV5-6, the J gene TRBJ2-7, with D possibly matching TRBD1 (6 bases). Trimming removed 2 bases at V and 3 bases at J, with 12 bases between. Germline-derived CDR1 and CDR2 are SGHDT and YYEEEE. This CDR3 region has 14 residues. As DNA, the CDR3 is TGTGCCAGCAGCTTCGACAGGATAAGCTACGAGCAGTACTTC. Protein: CASSFDRISYEQYF.

This clonotype came up a few times. The chain links TRBV12-3 or TRBV12-4 to TRBJ2-3; 8 nucleotides agree with TRBD1. Trimming cost V 6 bases and J 2 bases; bases outside gene matches: 10. CDR3 length: 16 amino acids. The CDR3 here is CASSSTRTGSTDTQYF. Here the CDR3 DNA reads TGTGCCAGCAGCTCAACAAGGACAGGGTCCACAGATACGCAGTATTTT.

The sample holds many counts of this clonotype. V usage is TRBV7-9 and J usage is TRBJ2-7, with 7 bases lining up with TRBD1. V dropped 5 bases and J dropped 8; count of bases not matched to a gene: 6. Germline V gene data show CDR1 as SEHNR and CDR2 as FQNEAQ (reference sequence). The CDR3 sequence is 12 residues long. The CDR3 DNA is TGTGCCAGCAGCAACGACAGGGCTAAGCAGTACTTC. Protein product: CASSNDRAKQYF. Using reference TRBV7-9 and TRBJ2-7 for the parts outside the CDR3, the full variable domain is DTGVSQNPRHKITKRGQNVTFRCDPISEHNRLYWYRQTLGQGPEFLTYFQNEAQLEKSRLLSDRFSAERPKGSFSTLEIQRTEQGDSAMYLCASSNDRAKQYFGPGTRLTVT.

This clonotype was seen at least ten times. An end of the junction does not agree with germline; a read error may underlie this. The V call is TRBV5-1, the J call TRBJ2-5; TRBD1 matches at 7 bases. CDR1 is SGHRS, CDR2 YFSETQ, per germline. The CDR3 length is 13 residues. The CDR3 DNA follows: TGTGCCAGCAGCTTGGGGACAGAAGAGACCCAGTACTTC. It encodes CASSLGTEETQYF.

This clonotype was counted between two and nine times. The rearrangement uses TRBV5-4 and TRBJ2-3; D gene ambiguous. The CDR3 loop spans 14 amino acids. Germline V CDR1 and CDR2: SGHNT, YYREEE (reference sequence). Trimming cost V 2 bases and J 4 bases, with 11 bases left between them. The CDR3 coding sequence is TGTGCCAGCAGCTTTTCTACCGCCTCAGATACGCAGTATTTT. This sequence encodes CASSFSTASDTQYF.

The genes are TRBV20-1 and TRBJ2-1; a weak D match, TRBD1 (5 bases). This CDR3 is 13 amino acids long. CDR1 and CDR2 (germline): DFQATT, SNEGSKA (reference sequence). Trimming cost V 0 bases and J 6 bases, with 9 bases left between them. The CDR3 here is CSAREGPTNEQFF. CDR3 bases: TGCAGTGCTAGAGAGGGGCCCACCAATGAGCAGTTCTTC.

This clonotype showed up just a few times. The chain carries TRBV2 and TRBJ1-1; D is uncertain. The CDR3 has 12 amino acids. V lost 7 bases and J lost 0, with 6 bases in between. Per the germline V gene, CDR1 is SNHLY and CDR2 is FYNNEI. CDR3 in amino acids: CASKTMNTEAFF. The DNA for the CDR3 is TGTGCCAGCAAGACGATGAACACTGAAGCTTTCTTT.

The chain has TRBV27 and TRBJ1-6, with D possibly TRBD1 on 6 matching bases. The CDR3 totals 17 residues. Trimming pared 5 bases from V and 2 bases from J, leaving 16 bases between. The germline gives CDR1 MNHEY, CDR2 SMNVEV (reference sequence). CDR3 sequence (DNA): TGTGCCAGCAGTCCGACAGGTTCAGCTGCCTATAATTCACCCCTCCACTTT. This encodes CASSPTGSAAYNSPLHF.